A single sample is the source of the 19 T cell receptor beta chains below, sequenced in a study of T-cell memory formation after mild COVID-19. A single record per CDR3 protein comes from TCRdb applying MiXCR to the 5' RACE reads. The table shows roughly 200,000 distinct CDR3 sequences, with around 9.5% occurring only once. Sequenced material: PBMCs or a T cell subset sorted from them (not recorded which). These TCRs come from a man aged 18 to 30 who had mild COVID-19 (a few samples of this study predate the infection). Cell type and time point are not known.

CDR3 DNA: TGTGCCATCAGTGCCCGGGGGGGAAGCACAGATACGCAGTATTTT. Translation: CAISARGGSTDTQYF. The rearrangement uses TRBV10-3 and TRBJ2-3, with TRBD2 identical over 8 bases. The germline CDR1 and CDR2 sequences are ENHRY and SYGVKD. The CDR3 is 15 residues long. V lost 4 bases, J lost 0 bases, and 3 bases stayed unmatched.

The CDR3 region has the DNA TGTGCCAGCAGTCCCGGGACTAGCGGAGATACGCAGTATTTT. This codes for CASSPGTSGDTQYF. The chain joins TRBV12-3 or TRBV12-4 to TRBJ2-3; the match to TRBD2 covers 11 bases. This CDR3 region has 14 residues. V trimming: 5 bases; J trimming: 5 bases; junction bases outside the gene matches: 3.

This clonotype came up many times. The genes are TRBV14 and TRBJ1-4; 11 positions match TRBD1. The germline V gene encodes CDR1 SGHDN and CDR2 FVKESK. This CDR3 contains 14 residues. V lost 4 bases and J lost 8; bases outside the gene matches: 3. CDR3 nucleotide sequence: TGTGCCAGCAGCCCGGGGACAGGGGGAGAAAAACTGTTTTTT. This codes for CASSPGTGGEKLFF.

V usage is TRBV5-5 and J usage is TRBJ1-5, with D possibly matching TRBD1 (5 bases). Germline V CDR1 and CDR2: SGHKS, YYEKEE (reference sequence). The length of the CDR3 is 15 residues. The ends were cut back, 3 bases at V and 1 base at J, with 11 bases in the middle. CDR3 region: CASSSGTDSNQPQHF. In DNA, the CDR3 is TGTGCCAGCAGCTCTGGGACCGACAGCAATCAGCCCCAGCATTTT.

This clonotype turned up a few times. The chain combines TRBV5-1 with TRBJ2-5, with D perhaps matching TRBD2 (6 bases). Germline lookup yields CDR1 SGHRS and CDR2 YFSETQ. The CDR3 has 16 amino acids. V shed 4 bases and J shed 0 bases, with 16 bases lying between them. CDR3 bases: TGCGCCAGCAGCCGGGGACTGAGGGCGCACCAAGAGACCCAGTACTTC. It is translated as CASSRGLRAHQETQYF.

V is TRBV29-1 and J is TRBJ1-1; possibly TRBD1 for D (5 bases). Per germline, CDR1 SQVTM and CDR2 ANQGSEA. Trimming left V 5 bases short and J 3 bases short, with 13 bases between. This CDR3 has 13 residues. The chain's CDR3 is CSVYFRVDTEAFF. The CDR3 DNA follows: TGCAGCGTTTACTTCAGGGTTGACACTGAAGCTTTCTTT. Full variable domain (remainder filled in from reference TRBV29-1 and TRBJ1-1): SAVISQKPSRDICQRGTSLTIQCQVDSQVTMMFWYRQQPGQSLTLIATANQGSEATYESGFVIDKFPISRPNLTFSTLTVSNMSPEDSSIYLCSVYFRVDTEAFFGQGTRLTVV.

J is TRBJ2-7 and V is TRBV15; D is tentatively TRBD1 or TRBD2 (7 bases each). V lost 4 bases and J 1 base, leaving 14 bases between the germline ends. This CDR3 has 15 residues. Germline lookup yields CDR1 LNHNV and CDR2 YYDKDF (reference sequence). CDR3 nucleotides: TGTGCCACCAGCATCGAGCGGGGACAGTCCTACGAGCAGTACTTC. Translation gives CATSIERGQSYEQYF.

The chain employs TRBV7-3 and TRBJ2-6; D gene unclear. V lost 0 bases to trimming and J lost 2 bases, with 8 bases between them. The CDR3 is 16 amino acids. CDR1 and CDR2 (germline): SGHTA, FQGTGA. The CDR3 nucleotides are TGTGCCAGCAGCTTAACGTCCGTGGCTGGGGCCAACGTCCTGACTTTC. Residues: CASSLTSVAGANVLTF.

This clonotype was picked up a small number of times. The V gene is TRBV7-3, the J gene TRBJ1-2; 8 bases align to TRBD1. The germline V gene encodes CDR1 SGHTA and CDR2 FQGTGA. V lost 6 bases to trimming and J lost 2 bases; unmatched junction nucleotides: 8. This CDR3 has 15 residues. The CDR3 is CASSAGDRRNYGYTF. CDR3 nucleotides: TGTGCCAGCAGTGCTGGGGACAGGAGAAACTATGGCTACACCTTC.

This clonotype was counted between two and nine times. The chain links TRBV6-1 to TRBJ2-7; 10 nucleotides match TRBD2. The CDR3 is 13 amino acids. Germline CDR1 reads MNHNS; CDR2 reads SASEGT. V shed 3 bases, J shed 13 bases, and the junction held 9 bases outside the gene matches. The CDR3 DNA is TGTGCCAGCAGTGAGGTGACTAGCGGGTGGCTATACGTC. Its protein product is CASSEVTSGWLYV.

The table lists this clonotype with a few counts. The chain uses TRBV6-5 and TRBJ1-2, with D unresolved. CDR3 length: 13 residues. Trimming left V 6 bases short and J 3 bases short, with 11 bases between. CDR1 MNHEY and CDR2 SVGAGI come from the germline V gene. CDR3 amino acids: CASSPGSDYGYTF. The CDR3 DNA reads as TGTGCCAGCAGCCCGGGGTCAGACTATGGCTACACCTTC.

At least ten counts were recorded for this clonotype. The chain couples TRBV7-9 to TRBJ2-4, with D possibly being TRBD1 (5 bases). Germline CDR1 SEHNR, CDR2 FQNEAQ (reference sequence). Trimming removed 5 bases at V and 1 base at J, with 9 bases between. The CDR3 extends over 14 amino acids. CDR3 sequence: CASSEYRAKNIQYF. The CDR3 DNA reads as TGTGCCAGCAGCGAATACAGGGCCAAAAACATTCAGTACTTC.

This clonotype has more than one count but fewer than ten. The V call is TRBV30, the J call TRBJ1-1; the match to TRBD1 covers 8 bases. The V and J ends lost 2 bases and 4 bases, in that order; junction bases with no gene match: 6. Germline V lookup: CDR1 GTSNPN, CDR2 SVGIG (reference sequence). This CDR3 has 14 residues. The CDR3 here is CAWSRGQGGTEAFF. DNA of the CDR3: TGTGCCTGGAGTCGCGGACAGGGAGGCACTGAAGCTTTCTTT.

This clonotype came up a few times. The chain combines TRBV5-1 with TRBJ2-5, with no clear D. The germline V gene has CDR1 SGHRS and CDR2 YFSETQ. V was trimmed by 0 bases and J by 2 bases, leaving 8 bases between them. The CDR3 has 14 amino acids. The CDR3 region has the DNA TGCGCCAGCAGCTTGGCACCGGTACAAGAGACCCAGTACTTC. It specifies CASSLAPVQETQYF.

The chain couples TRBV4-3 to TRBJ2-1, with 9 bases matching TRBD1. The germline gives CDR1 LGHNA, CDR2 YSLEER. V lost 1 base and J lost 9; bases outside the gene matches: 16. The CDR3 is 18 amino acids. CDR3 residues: CASSQGPHGQGRASEQFF. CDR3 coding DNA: TGCGCCAGCAGCCAAGGCCCCCACGGACAGGGGAGGGCAAGTGAGCAGTTCTTC.

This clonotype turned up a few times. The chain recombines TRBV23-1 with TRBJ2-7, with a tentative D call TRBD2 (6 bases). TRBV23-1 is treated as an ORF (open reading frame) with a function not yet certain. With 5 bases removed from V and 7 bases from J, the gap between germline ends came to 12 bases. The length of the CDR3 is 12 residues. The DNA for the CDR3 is TGCGCCAGCAGTTTTGGGGGAGGAGAGCAGTACGTC. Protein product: CASSFGGGEQYV.

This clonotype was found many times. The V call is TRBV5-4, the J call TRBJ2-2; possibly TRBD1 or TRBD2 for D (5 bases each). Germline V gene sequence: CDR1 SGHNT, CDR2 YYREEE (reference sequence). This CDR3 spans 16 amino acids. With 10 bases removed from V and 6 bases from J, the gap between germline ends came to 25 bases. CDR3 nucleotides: TGTGCCGTCACCGGGGCCGAACTTTCCTCCCCCGGGGAGCTGTTTTTT. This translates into CAVTGAELSSPGELFF.

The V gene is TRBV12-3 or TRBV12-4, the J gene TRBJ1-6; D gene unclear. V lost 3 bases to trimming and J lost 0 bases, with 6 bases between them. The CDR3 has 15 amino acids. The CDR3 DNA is TGTGCCAGCAGTTTGGCTAGCTCCTATAATTCACCCCTCCACTTT. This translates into CASSLASSYNSPLHF.

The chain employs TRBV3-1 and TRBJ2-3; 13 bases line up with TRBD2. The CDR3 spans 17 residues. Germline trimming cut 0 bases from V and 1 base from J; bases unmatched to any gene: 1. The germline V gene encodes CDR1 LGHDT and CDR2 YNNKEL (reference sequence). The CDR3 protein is CASSQDGTSGGTDTQYF. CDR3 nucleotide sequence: TGTGCCAGCAGCCAAGATGGGACTAGCGGGGGCACAGATACGCAGTATTTT.